Listed below are T cell receptor beta chains from one sample, sequenced in a study of T-cell memory formation after mild COVID-19. TCRdb fed the 5' RACE reads into MiXCR, producing one record per CDR3 protein. The data show roughly 150,000 distinct CDR3 sequences, with about an eighth seen just once and 2.5% to 3.5% held by the top ten. The sample comprised PBMCs or a T cell subset sorted from them (not recorded which). The receptors come from a man younger than 35 who had mild COVID-19 (a few samples of this study predate the infection). Cell type and time point are not known. Each CDR3 is given with its conserved first and last residue. A D gene is named only where the DNA matches it firmly. A row's size may be missing; if present it is once, few, many or a size class.

d_gene | j_gene | abundance | v_gene | CDR3nt | CDR3aa
TRBD1 | TRBJ1-2 | few | TRBV7-9 | TGTGCCAGCATAACAGGGGACGCTCTTCAACGTTACACCTTC | CASITGDALQRYTF
. | TRBJ2-7 | . | TRBV20-1 | TGCAGTGCGGGGCTAACGGACGAGCAGTACTTC | CSAGLTDEQYF
. | TRBJ1-1 | . | TRBV7-2 | TGTGCCAGCAGTCCCAGAATCCACCCCTACGCTTTCTTT | CASSPRIHPYAFF
. | TRBJ1-5 | . | TRBV28 | TGTGCCAGCAGTTCCATGAATCAGCCCCAGCATTTT | CASSSMNQPQHF
TRBD1 | TRBJ1-4 | . | TRBV7-2 | TGTGCCAGCAGTATTGGGATGAGGGGGCTAGGAAAACTGTTTTTT | CASSIGMRGLGKLFF
. | TRBJ2-7 | many | TRBV14 | TGTGCCAGCAGCCAAGTTCGGGTCTCCGAGCAGTACTTC | CASSQVRVSEQYF
. | TRBJ2-5 | . | TRBV12-3/TRBV12-4 | TGTGCCAGCAGTTTATCCAGGGCTCCCCAGTACTTC | CASSLSRAPQYF
. | TRBJ2-1 | few | TRBV6-2/TRBV6-3 | TGTGCCAGCAGTTACAGGGGTAGCTCCTACAATGAGCAGTTCTTC | CASSYRGSSYNEQFF
. | TRBJ2-1 | . | TRBV6-2/TRBV6-3 | TGTGCCAGCAGTTACACTAAAGGAGAGCAGTTCTTC | CASSYTKGEQFF
. | TRBJ1-3 | once | TRBV20-1 | TGCAGTGCTAGAGATATGGACCCCTCTGGAAACACCATATATTTT | CSARDMDPSGNTIYF
TRBD2 | TRBJ2-2 | . | TRBV28 | TGTGCCAGCAGCCTAGCTGGCGGGGGGGCCGGGGAGCTGTTTTTT | CASSLAGGGAGELFF
. | TRBJ1-2 | . | TRBV7-9 | TGTGCCAGCAGCTTAGGGTTGGGAGAGTATGGCTACACCTTC | CASSLGLGEYGYTF
. | TRBJ2-3 | few | TRBV4-3 | TGCGCCAGCAGCCAAGATAGAATCACAGATACGCAGTATTTT | CASSQDRITDTQYF
. | TRBJ1-5 | few | TRBV5-4 | TGTGCCAGCAGCCGAGGACCTAATAGCAATCAGCCCCAGCATTTT | CASSRGPNSNQPQHF
. | TRBJ2-3 | . | TRBV12-3/TRBV12-4 | TGTGCCAGCAGTTTTGAGGGAGGGGGTACGCAGTATTTT | CASSFEGGGTQYF
. | TRBJ1-2 | few | TRBV12-3/TRBV12-4 | TGTGCCAGCATACCCGATTTGGGGCGTAACGGTGGCTACACCTTC | CASIPDLGRNGGYTF
TRBD2 | TRBJ2-1 | many | TRBV20-1 | TGCAGTGCCGGACTAGCGGGGGGGCCAAATGAGCAGTTCTTC | CSAGLAGGPNEQFF
. | TRBJ2-5 | . | TRBV7-2 | TGTGCCAATAGCTTATTTTGGACCCAGTACTTC | CANSLFWTQYF
. | TRBJ2-7 | . | TRBV5-8 | TGTGCCAGCAGGAACCAGGGCGAGCAGTACTTC | CASRNQGEQYF
. | TRBJ2-3 | many | TRBV3-1 | TGTGCCAGCAGACCCCCCGGCACAGATACGCAGTATTTT | CASRPPGTDTQYF
TRBD1 | TRBJ2-3 | few | TRBV7-2 | TGTGCCAGCAGCTGGCAGGGGGCCGCAGATACGCAGTATTTT | CASSWQGAADTQYF
. | TRBJ2-5 | few | TRBV20-1 | TGCAGTGCTAGAGGCGACTTAGAGGCCTTC | CSARGDLEAF
. | TRBJ1-2 | . | TRBV7-2 | TGTGCCAGCAGCCCAGGACAGCTTCCTAACTATGGCTACACCTTC | CASSPGQLPNYGYTF
. | TRBJ1-3 | few | TRBV5-1 | TGCGCCAGCAGCTTCACAGCCCCGGGAAACACCATATATTTT | CASSFTAPGNTIYF
. | TRBJ2-7 | few | TRBV7-9 | TGTGCCAGCAGCCCCAGGGACTGGAACTACGAGCAGTACTTC | CASSPRDWNYEQYF
TRBD1 | TRBJ2-7 | . | TRBV29-1 | TGCAGCGTTTCGACAGGGGCCTACGAGCAGTACTTC | CSVSTGAYEQYF
. | TRBJ1-6 | . | TRBV11-2 | TGTGCCACCTCGACTGAGCTCTCAAATTCACCCCTCCACTTT | CATSTELSNSPLHF
TRBD1 | TRBJ2-2 | few | TRBV7-3 | TGTGCCAGCTCTACAGGGGGAGACACCGGGGAGCTGTTTTTT | CASSTGGDTGELFF
. | TRBJ1-2 | . | TRBV6-5 | TGTGCCAGCAGGGATTCAGGGAAGGGCCTTTATGGCTACACCTTC | CASRDSGKGLYGYTF
TRBD1 | TRBJ2-2 | few | TRBV7-9 | TGTGCCAGCAGCTTACAGGGGGTCGACACCGGGGAGCTGTTTTTT | CASSLQGVDTGELFF
. | TRBJ1-2 | . | TRBV21-1 | TGTGCCAGCAGCACCGACAGGGGAGTGAGCTATGGCTACACCTTC | CASSTDRGVSYGYTF
TRBD1 | TRBJ2-6 | few | TRBV28 | TGTGCCAGCAGTTTAATTTATCAGGGGGAAGGATCTGGGGCCAACGTCCTGACTTTC | CASSLIYQGEGSGANVLTF
. | TRBJ1-2 | few | TRBV20-1 | TGCAGTGCTAGTCCTCAGGGAAACTATGGCTACACCTTC | CSASPQGNYGYTF
. | TRBJ1-5 | many | TRBV5-6 | TGTGCCAGCAGCTTGGTTAATCAGCCCCAGCATTTT | CASSLVNQPQHF
. | TRBJ2-1 | many | TRBV7-9 | TGTGCCAGCAGCTCTATTGGGCAGGGTACTTACAATGAGCAGTTCTTC | CASSSIGQGTYNEQFF
TRBD1 | TRBJ2-4 | many | TRBV6-2/TRBV6-3 | TGTGCCAGCAGGCCCCTCCCGGGACAGCGAGGCAAAAACATTCAGTACTTC | CASRPLPGQRGKNIQYF
. | TRBJ1-5 | . | TRBV7-2 | TGTGCCAGCAGCTGGGGAGATCAGCCCCAGCATTTT | CASSWGDQPQHF
TRBD2 | TRBJ2-3 | many | TRBV7-6 | TGTGCCAGCAGCCTTCTTGGCGGGGGGGCGAAAGATACGCAGTATTTT | CASSLLGGGAKDTQYF
. | TRBJ1-1 | few | TRBV5-1 | TGCGCCAGCAGCTCCCTCGCCACAGGGTTGAACACTGAAGCTTTCTTT | CASSSLATGLNTEAFF
. | TRBJ2-2 | many | TRBV4-2 | TGTGCCAGCAGCCGATCACAGGGTTCGAACACCGGGGAGCTGTTTTTT | CASSRSQGSNTGELFF
TRBD1 | TRBJ1-1 | few | TRBV5-6 | TGTGCCAGCAGCTTGGTCGGGGAAGGGACAGGGCTGGAAGCTTTCTTT | CASSLVGEGTGLEAFF
TRBD1 | TRBJ2-7 | . | TRBV7-2 | TGTGCCAGCAGCTTCCGGGACAGGGACTACGAGCAGTACTTC | CASSFRDRDYEQYF
. | TRBJ1-1 | few | TRBV4-3 | TGCGCCAGCAGCCAGAACAGTGCCGGTTCTGTGTATACGGCTGAAGCTTTCTTT | CASSQNSAGSVYTAEAFF
. | TRBJ1-1 | . | TRBV6-5 | TGTGCCAGCGCAATGAACACTGAAGCTTTCTTT | CASAMNTEAFF
TRBD1 | TRBJ2-2 | many | TRBV23-1 | TGCGCCAGCGCCCATGGGGACAGGCCACCTCGTGTTACCGGGGAGCTGTTTTTT | CASAHGDRPPRVTGELFF
. | TRBJ1-4 | few | TRBV7-2 | TGTGCCAGCAGCTTGGACAGACTTGCAACTAATGAAAAACTGTTTTTT | CASSLDRLATNEKLFF
. | TRBJ2-3 | few | TRBV5-1 | TGCGCCAGCAGCTTCGCCGGGACGGGAAACACAGATACGCAGTATTTT | CASSFAGTGNTDTQYF
. | TRBJ2-6 | few | TRBV20-1 | TGCAGTGCTAGGAAACACGGGACACCGCCTGGGGCCAACGTCCTGACTTTC | CSARKHGTPPGANVLTF
. | TRBJ2-1 | few | TRBV6-5 | TGTGCCAGCAGTTACGAGGGGAGCTCCTACAATGAGCAGTTCTTC | CASSYEGSSYNEQFF
. | TRBJ1-1 | few | TRBV5-1 | TGCGCCAGCAGCTTGCAGGCTGAGAACACTGAAGCTTTCTTT | CASSLQAENTEAFF
. | TRBJ2-7 | few | TRBV5-1 | TGCGCCAGCAGCTCGGACGGAACCTACGAGCAGTACTTC | CASSSDGTYEQYF
TRBD2 | TRBJ2-3 | . | TRBV5-4 | TGTGCCAGCAGCTTGTTATCCGGCGGGGGGGCCACAGATACGCAGTATTTT | CASSLLSGGGATDTQYF